The source of this T cell receptor beta chain is a study of shared clonotypes between healthy human individuals. Study results and caveats: Donor clonotype sharing was expected to depend on sequencing depth. Sharing across several donors was seen in about 5% of naive CD4 clonotypes. It was only blood that was sampled, and tissue repertoires likely differ.

Concerning this clone itself: Its antigen is not identified.

This CDR3 contains 14 residues. The germline gives CDR1 SGHTA, CDR2 FQGNSA. J was trimmed by 7 bases and V by 1 base; bases with no gene match: 2. Repertoires were generated with immunoSEQ multiplex PCR, while TCRdb's copy carries only in-frame clones and drops some. The profile covers around 2.1 million clones, with around 95% appearing a single time and roughly 0.13% taken by the ten largest. The TCR originated in a man younger than 30 in good health. This chain connects TRBV7-2 to TRBJ1-4, with 8 bases fitting TRBD1. The source material was naive CD4+ T cells sorted from blood. Specified subset: CD45RA+ positively selected. CDR3 coding DNA: TGTGCCAGCAGCTTAGGCAGGGGGCGTGAAAAACTGTTTTTT. This codes for CASSLGRGREKLFF. Filled out from reference TRBV7-2 and TRBJ1-4, the complete variable domain reads GAGVSQSPSNKVTEKGKDVELRCDPISGHTALYWYRQSLGQGLEFLIYFQGNSAPDKSGLPSDRFSAERTGGSVSTLTIQRTQQEDSAVYLCASSLGRGREKLFFGSGTQLSVL.